This T cell receptor (beta chain) is drawn from a study of blood T cell repertoires in COVID-19. The overall study: Samples of COVID-19 (acute and convalescent) were obtained from the United States, Italy and Spain. Sources were T cells, B-cell-depleted T cells, or PBMCs; the material itself was cDNA or gDNA.

Under the authors' procedure: Scientists estimated how many nucleated cells there were by amplifying reference gene primers. Clones were read by immunoSEQ multiplex PCR, and TCRdb kept only the in-frame ones, dropping some. V and J calls and clone size are given by that table; D and trimming were obtained from the DNA. This table has about 100,000 clones, about 90% appearing once. The J segment lost 1 base and the V segment lost 2 bases, leaving 8 bases of the junction unmatched. Germline V gene data show CDR1 as MNHNS and CDR2 as SASEGT. There are 19 residues in the CDR3. Enrollment of patients from Seattle took place during active infection, with longitudinal follow-up.

This chain links TRBV6-1 with TRBJ2-7, with TRBD2 identical over 16 bases. The sample taken for sequencing was peripheral blood. The TCR was taken from a young man with COVID-19, enrolled during active disease. The CDR3 protein is CASSELGTSGRVMSYEQYF. The CDR3, as DNA: TGTGCCAGCAGTGAATTGGGGACTAGCGGGAGGGTCATGTCCTACGAGCAGTACTTC.